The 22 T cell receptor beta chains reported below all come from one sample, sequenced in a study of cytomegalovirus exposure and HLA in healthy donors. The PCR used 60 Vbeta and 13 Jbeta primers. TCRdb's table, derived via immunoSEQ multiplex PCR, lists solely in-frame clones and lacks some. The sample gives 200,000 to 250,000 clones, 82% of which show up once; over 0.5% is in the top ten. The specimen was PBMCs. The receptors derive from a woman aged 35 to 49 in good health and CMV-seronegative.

The CDR3 nucleotides are TGTGCCAGCAGCTTAGGGACAGGGGGCTACAATGAGCAGTTCTTC. Encoded protein: CASSLGTGGYNEQFF. V gene TRBV11-3 combines with J gene TRBJ2-1; TRBD1 agrees at 10 bases. J was trimmed by 3 bases and V by 1 base; bases with no gene match: 0. The CDR3 has 15 residues. Germline CDR1 is SGHNT and CDR2 is YENEEA.

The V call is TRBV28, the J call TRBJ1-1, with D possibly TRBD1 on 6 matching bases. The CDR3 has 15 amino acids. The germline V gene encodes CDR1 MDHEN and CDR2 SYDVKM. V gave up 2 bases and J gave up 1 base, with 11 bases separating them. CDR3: CASSLSGGPNTEAFF. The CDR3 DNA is TGTGCCAGCAGTTTAAGCGGGGGGCCGAACACTGAAGCTTTCTTT.

CDR3 in DNA: TGTGCCAGCAGCGGAGCGAGGGGGGGGCCCGGGGAGCTGTTTTTT. Translation: CASSGARGGPGELFF. V gene TRBV9 combines with J gene TRBJ2-2; tentatively, D is TRBD2 (7 bases). The length of the CDR3 is 15 residues. V gave up 3 bases and J gave up 6 bases, with 15 bases separating them. The germline CDR1 and CDR2 sequences are SGDLS and YYNGEE. Complete variable domain (other parts from reference TRBV9 and TRBJ2-2): DSGVTQTPKHLITATGQRVTLRCSPRSGDLSVYWYQQSLDQGLQFLIQYYNGEERAKGNILERFSAQQFPDLHSELNLSSLELGDSALYFCASSGARGGPGELFFGEGSRLTVL.

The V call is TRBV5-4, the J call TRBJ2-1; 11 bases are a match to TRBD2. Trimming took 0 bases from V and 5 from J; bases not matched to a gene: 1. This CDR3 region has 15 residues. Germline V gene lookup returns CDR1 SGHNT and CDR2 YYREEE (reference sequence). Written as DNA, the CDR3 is TGTGCCAGCAGCTTGGTAGCGGGGGGGAACAATGAGCAGTTCTTC. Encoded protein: CASSLVAGGNNEQFF. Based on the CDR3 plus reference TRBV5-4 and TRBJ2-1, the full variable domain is ETGVTQSPTHLIKTRGQQVTLRCSSQSGHNTVSWYQQALGQGPQFIFQYYREEENGRGNFPPRFSGLQFPNYSSELNVNALELDDSALYLCASSLVAGGNNEQFFGPGTRLTVL.

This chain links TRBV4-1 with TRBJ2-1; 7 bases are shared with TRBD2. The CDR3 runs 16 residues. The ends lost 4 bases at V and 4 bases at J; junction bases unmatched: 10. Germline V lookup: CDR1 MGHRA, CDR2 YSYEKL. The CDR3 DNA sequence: TGCGCCAGCAGCCCAGGTAGCGGACTAGTGTACAATGAGCAGTTCTTC. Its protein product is CASSPGSGLVYNEQFF.

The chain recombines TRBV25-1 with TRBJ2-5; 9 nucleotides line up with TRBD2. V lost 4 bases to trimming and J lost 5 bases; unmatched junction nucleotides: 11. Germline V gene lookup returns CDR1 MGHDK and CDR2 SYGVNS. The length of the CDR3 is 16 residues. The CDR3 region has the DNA TGTGCCAGCAGTGCCAGCGGGGGGATGGTTGGGGAGACCCAGTACTTC. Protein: CASSASGGMVGETQYF.

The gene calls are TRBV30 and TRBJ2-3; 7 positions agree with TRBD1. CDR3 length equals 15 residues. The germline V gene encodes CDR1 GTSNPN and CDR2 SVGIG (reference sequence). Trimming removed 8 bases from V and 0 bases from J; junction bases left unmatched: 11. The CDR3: CAASPTGISTDTQYF. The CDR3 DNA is TGTGCCGCATCACCGACAGGGATTAGCACAGATACGCAGTATTTT.

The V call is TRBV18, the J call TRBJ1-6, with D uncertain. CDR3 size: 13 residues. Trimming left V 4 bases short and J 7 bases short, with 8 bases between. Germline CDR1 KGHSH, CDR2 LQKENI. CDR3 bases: TGTGCCAGCTCACACGGGGAAAATTCACCCCTCCACTTT. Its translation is CASSHGENSPLHF.

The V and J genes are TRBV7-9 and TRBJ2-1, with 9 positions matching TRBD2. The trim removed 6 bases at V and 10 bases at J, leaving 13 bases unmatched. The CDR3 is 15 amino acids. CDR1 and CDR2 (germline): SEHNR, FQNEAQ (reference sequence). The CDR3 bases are TGTGCCAGCAGTCTCATTGCGGGGGGGCTACGGGAGCAGTTCTTC. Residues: CASSLIAGGLREQFF. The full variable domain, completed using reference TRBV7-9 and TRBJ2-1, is DTGVSQNPRHKITKRGQNVTFRCDPISEHNRLYWYRQTLGQGPEFLTYFQNEAQLEKSRLLSDRFSAERPKGSFSTLEIQRTEQGDSAMYLCASSLIAGGLREQFFGPGTRLTVL.

For the CDR3, the DNA is TGTGCCAGTAGATACCCGGGCGGGGAAGCTTTCTTT. Its translation is CASRYPGGEAFF. The chain uses TRBV19 and TRBJ1-1, with no clear D. The CDR3 is made up of 12 amino acids. The V gene's germline CDR1 is LNHDA and CDR2 SQIVND (reference sequence). The V end lost 6 bases, the J end lost 8 bases, and 13 bases lay between the germline ends.

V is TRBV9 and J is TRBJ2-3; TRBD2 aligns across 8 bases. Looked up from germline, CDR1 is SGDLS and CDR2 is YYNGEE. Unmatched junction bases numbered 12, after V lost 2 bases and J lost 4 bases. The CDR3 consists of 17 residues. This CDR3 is CASSVHPPGGPPDTQYF. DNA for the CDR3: TGTGCCAGCAGCGTTCATCCCCCGGGGGGGCCGCCAGATACGCAGTATTTT.

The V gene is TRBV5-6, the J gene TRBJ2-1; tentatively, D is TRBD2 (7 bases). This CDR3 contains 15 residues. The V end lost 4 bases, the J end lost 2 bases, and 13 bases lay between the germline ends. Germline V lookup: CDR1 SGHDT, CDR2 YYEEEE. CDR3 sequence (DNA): TGTGCCAGCAGCCGAGGGGGGGGGCCCTACAATGAGCAGTTCTTC. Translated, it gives CASSRGGGPYNEQFF. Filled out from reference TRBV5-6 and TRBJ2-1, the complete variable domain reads DAGVTQSPTHLIKTRGQQVTLRCSPKSGHDTVSWYQQALGQGPQFIFQYYEEEERQRGNFPDRFSGHQFPNYSSELNVNALLLGDSALYLCASSRGGGPYNEQFFGPGTRLTVL.

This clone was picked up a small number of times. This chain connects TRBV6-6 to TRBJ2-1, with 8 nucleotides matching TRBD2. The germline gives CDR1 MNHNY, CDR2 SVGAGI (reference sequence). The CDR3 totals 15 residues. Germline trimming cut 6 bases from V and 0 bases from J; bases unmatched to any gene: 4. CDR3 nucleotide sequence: TGTGCCAGCAGCCTAGCGGGTAGCTCCTACAATGAGCAGTTCTTC. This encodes CASSLAGSSYNEQFF.

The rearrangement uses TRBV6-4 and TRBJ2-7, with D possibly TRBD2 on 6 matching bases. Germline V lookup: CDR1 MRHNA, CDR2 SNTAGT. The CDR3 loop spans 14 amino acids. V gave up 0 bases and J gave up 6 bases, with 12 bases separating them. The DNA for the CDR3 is TGTGCCAGCAGTGACTCGAAAGGGAGGACCGAGCAGTACTTC. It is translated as CASSDSKGRTEQYF.

The CDR3 DNA is TGTGCCAGCAGCCCGGCCGTCAGGGGGTCAGGAAACACCATATATTTT. Translating gives CASSPAVRGSGNTIYF. The gene calls are TRBV7-6 and TRBJ1-3; 7 bases fit TRBD1. This CDR3 has 16 amino acids. Germline assignment: CDR1 SGHVS and CDR2 FNYEAQ. V was pared by 5 bases and J by 4 bases, with 11 bases of the junction left unmatched. The complete variable domain, with remaining parts taken from reference TRBV7-6 and TRBJ1-3, reads GAGVSQSPRYKVTKRGQDVALRCDPISGHVSLYWYRQALGQGPEFLTYFNYEAQQDKSGLPNDRFSAERPEGSISTLTIQRTEQRDSAMYRCASSPAVRGSGNTIYFGEGSWLTVV.

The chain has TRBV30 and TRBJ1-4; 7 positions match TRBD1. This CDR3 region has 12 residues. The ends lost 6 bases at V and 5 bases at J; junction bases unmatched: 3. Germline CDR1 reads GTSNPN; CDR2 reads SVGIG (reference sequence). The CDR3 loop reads CACYRGNEKLFF. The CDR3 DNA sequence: TGTGCCTGCTACAGGGGAAATGAAAAACTGTTTTTT. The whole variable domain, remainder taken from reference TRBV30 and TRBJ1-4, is SQTIHQWPATLVQPVGSPLSLECTVEGTSNPNLYWYRQAAGRGLQLLFYSVGIGQISSEVPQNLSASRPQDRQFILSSKKLLLSDSGFYLCACYRGNEKLFFGSGTQLSVL.

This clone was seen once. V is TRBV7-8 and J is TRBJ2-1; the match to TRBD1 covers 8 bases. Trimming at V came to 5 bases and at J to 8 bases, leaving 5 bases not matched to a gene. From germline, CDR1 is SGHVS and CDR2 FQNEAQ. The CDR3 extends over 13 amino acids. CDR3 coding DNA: TGTGCCAGCAGCACGGACAGGGCCGATGAGCAGTTCTTC. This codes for CASSTDRADEQFF.

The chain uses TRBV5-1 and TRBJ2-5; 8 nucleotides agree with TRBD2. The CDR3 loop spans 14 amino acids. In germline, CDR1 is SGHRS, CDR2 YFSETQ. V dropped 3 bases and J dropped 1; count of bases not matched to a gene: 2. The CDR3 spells CASSSGLAQETQYF. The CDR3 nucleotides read TGCGCCAGCAGCTCTGGACTAGCCCAAGAGACCCAGTACTTC.

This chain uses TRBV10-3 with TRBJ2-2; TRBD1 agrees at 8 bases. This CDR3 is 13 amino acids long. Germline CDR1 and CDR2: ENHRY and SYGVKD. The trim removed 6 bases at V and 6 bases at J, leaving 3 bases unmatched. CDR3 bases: TGTGCCATCAGCCTGACAGGGGCCGGGGAGCTGTTTTTT. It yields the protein CAISLTGAGELFF.

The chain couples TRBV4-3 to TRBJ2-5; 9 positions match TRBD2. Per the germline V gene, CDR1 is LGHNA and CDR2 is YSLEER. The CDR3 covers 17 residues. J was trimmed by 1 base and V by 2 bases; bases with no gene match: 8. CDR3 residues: CASSQYAGGLSQETQYF. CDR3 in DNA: TGCGCCAGCAGCCAATACGCGGGGGGGCTTTCCCAAGAGACCCAGTACTTC.

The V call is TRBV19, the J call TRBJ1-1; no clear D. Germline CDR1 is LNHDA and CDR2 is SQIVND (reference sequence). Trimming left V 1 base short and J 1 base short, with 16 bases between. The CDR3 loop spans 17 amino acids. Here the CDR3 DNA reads TGTGCCAGTAGTATAGGTCGGGCCGGAGAGGGGAACACTGAAGCTTTCTTT. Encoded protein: CASSIGRAGEGNTEAFF.

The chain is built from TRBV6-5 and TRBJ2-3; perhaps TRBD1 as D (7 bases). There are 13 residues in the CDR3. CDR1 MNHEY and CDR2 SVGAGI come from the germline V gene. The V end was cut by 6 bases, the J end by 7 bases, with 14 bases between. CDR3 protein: CASSSAGGNTQYF. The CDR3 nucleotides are TGTGCCAGCAGCTCGGCAGGGGGGAATACGCAGTATTTT.